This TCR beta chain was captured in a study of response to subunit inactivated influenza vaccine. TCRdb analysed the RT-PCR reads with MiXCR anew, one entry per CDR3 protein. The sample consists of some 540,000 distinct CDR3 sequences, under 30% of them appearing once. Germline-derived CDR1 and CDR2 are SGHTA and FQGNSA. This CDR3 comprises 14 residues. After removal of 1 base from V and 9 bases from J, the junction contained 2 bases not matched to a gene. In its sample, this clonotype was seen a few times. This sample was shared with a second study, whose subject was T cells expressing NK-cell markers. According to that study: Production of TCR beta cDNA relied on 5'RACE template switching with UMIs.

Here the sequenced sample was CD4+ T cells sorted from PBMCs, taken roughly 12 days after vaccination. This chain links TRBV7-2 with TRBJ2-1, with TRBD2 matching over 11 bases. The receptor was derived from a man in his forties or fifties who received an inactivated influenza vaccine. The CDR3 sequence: CASSLVTSGSEQFF. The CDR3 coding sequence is TGTGCCAGCAGCTTAGTAACTAGCGGGAGTGAGCAGTTCTTC.